This record looks at one TCR beta chain sequence and its context. Its antigen is as yet unknown. These data come from a study of shared clonotypes between healthy human individuals. Broader study findings: Rarefaction demonstrated incomplete sorted-subset sequencing despite large depth.

Partitioning of CD4+ cells yielded a CD45RA+ naive subset and a CD45RA-negative memory subset. Germline assignment: CDR1 SGHTA and CDR2 FQGTGA. The CDR3 runs 13 residues. Trimming took 8 bases from V and 1 from J; bases not matched to a gene: 2. It was across several immunoSEQ plates that each subset's genomic DNA was evenly split. Method: immunoSEQ multiplex PCR; TCRdb's copy keeps in-frame clones and lacks some. The data show approximately 1,500,000 clones, 95% to 99% seen once. This chain uses TRBV7-3 with TRBJ2-1; 7 bases align to TRBD2. The sequencing input was naive CD4+ T cells sorted from blood. Subset of the sample: CD45RA+ positively selected. The TCR was taken from a man under 40 in good health. The CDR3 DNA reads as TGTGCCAGCGGCGGGAGTTCCTACAATGAGCAGTTCTTC. Its protein is CASGGSSYNEQFF.